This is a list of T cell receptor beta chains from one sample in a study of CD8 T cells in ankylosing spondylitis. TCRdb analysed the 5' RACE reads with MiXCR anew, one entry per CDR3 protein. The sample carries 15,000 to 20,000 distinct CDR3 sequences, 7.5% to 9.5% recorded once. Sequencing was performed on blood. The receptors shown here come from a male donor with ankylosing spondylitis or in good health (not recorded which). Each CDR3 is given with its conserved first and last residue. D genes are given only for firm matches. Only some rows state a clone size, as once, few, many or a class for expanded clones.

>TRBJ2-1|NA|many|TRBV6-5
TGTGCCAGCAGTTATCGCGGGGCGCACAATGAGCAGTTCTTC
CASSYRGAHNEQFF
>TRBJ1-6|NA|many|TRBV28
TGTGCCAGCAGTCCTCCGCGTGGGCACCTCCACTTT
CASSPPRGHLHF
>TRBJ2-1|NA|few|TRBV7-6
TGTGCCAGCAGCCGAACGAAGGAGGGTGAGCAGTTCTTC
CASSRTKEGEQFF
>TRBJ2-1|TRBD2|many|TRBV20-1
TGCAGTGCTAGATGGGATCCTAGCGGGGGTCGGGATGAGCAGTTCTTC
CSARWDPSGGRDEQFF
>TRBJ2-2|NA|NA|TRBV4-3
TGCGCCAGCAGCCAAGATTTAGGGCTAGAAGTATACACCGGGGAGCTGTTTTTT
CASSQDLGLEVYTGELFF
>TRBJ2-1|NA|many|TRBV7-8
TGTGCCAGCAGCTTAGTAGCAGGCGACTTCAACAATGAGCAGTTCTTC
CASSLVAGDFNNEQFF
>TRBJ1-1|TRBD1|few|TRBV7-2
TGTGCCAGCAGCAGACAGGGGTTGAACACTGAAGCTTTCTTT
CASSRQGLNTEAFF
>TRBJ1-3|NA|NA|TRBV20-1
TGCAGTGCTACCCCCTTTGCGAGTCGGTCTGGAAACACCATATATTTT
CSATPFASRSGNTIYF
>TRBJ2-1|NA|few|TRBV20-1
TGCAGTGCTAGAGATCAGACCCGTCGGGGGAGAAATGAGCAGTTCTTC
CSARDQTRRGRNEQFF
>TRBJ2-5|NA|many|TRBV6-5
TGTGCCAGCAGTTACTCTGAACTTCAAGAGACCCAGTACTTC
CASSYSELQETQYF
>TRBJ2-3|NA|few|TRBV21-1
TGTGCCAGCAGCTCCCAAAGGATGGCCCTAAAGGGCGATACAGATACGCAGTATTTT
CASSSQRMALKGDTDTQYF
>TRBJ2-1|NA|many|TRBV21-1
TGTGCCAGCAGGGATTCGCACAAGCCTTACAATGAGCAGTTCTTC
CASRDSHKPYNEQFF
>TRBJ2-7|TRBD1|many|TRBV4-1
TGCGCCAGCAGCCAAGTCGGGACAGGGTTATACGAGCAGTACTTC
CASSQVGTGLYEQYF
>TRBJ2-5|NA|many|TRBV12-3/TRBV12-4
TGTGCCAGCAGCTCCGGTGGGGGGACCCAGTACTTC
CASSSGGGTQYF
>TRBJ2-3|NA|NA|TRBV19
TGTGCCAGTAGTGCGTGGGGGGGGCCGACAGATACGCAGTATTTT
CASSAWGGPTDTQYF
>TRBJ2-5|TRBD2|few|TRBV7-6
TGTGCCAGCAGCTTATTCCTAGCGGGAGAGGGGACCCAGTACTTC
CASSLFLAGEGTQYF
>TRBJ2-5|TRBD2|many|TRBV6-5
TGTGCCAGCAGTCCTCCGGCTAGCGGGAGGGAGACCCAGTACTTC
CASSPPASGRETQYF
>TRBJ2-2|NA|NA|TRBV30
TGTGCCTGGAGTTTCTTGGCCGGGGAGCTGTTTTTT
CAWSFLAGELFF
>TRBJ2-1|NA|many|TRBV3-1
TGTGCCAGCAGCGACATAAGGCGAGCCCTCAATGAGCAGTTCTTC
CASSDIRRALNEQFF
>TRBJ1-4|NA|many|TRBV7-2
TGTGCCAGCAGCTTAGGAGTTTCTAATGAAAAACTGTTTTTT
CASSLGVSNEKLFF
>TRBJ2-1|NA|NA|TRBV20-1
TGCAGTACAGATCAGGGCTACAATGAGCAGTTCTTC
CSTDQGYNEQFF
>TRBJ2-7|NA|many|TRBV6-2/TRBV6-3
TGTGCCAGCAGTTACGGGATATACGAGCAGTACTTC
CASSYGIYEQYF
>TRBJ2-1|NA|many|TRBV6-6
TGTGCCAGCACCACCGGCGGGTCAGATGAGCAGTTCTTC
CASTTGGSDEQFF
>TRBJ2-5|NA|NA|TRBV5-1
TGCGCCAGCAGCTTTGGCTCCCACCAAGAGACCCAGTACTTC
CASSFGSHQETQYF
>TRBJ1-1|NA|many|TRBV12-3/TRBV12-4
TGTGCCAGCAGTCCGGGGGGCTACACTGAAGCTTTCTTT
CASSPGGYTEAFF
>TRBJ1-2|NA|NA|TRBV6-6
TGTGCCAGCAGTGCCACGGCTCAGGGAACTAACTATGGCTACACCTTC
CASSATAQGTNYGYTF
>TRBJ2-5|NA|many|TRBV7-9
TGTGCCAGCAGCCCCGTCGGGGGTGAGACCCAGTACTTC
CASSPVGGETQYF
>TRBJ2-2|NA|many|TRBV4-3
TGCGCCAGCAGCCAAGATGGGGGCAGGGGTAACACCGGGGAGCTGTTTTTT
CASSQDGGRGNTGELFF
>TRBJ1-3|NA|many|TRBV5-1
TGCGCCAGCAGCTTACAGTCAAGCTCTGGAAACACCATATATTTT
CASSLQSSSGNTIYF
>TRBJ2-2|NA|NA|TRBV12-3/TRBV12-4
TGTGCCAGCAGCCCAGACAGGGGAGGGCCCGGGGAGCTGTTTTTT
CASSPDRGGPGELFF
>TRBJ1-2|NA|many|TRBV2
TGTGCCAGCAGCACAGGGATCGGCTACACCTTC
CASSTGIGYTF
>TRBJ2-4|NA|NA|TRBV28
TGTGCCAGCACCTTGACAGTAAGAAACATTCAGTACTTC
CASTLTVRNIQYF
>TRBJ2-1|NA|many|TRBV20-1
TGCAGTGCCCAGGGGGGGTTGATCGATGAGCAGTTCTTC
CSAQGGLIDEQFF
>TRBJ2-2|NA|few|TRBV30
TGTGCCTGGAGTGTGGGGCAAGGCACCGGGGAGCTGTTTTTT
CAWSVGQGTGELFF
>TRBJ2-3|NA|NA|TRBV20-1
TGCAGTGCTAGAACCCCCACGAGTGCGACAGATACGCAGTATTTT
CSARTPTSATDTQYF
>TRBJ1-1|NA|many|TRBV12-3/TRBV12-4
TGTGCCAGCAGTTCCACAGGGAGGGGCACTGAAGCTTTCTTT
CASSSTGRGTEAFF
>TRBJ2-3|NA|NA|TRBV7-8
TGTGCCAGCAGCTTAGGGGGGATCACAGATACGCAGTATTTT
CASSLGGITDTQYF
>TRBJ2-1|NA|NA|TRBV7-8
TGTGCCAGCAGCTTAGAAGAGAGCCAACGGGAGCAGTTCTTC
CASSLEESQREQFF
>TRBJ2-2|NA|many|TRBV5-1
TGCGCCAGCAGTAGACAGGGAGGCACCGGGGAGCTGTTTTTT
CASSRQGGTGELFF
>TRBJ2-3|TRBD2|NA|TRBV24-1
TGTGCCACCAGTCGGGGGGGGGCGAGCACAGATACGCAGTATTTT
CATSRGGASTDTQYF
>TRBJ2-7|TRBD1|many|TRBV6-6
TGTGCCAGCAGACCCGGGACAGCCAAGAGCTCCTACGAGCAGTACTTC
CASRPGTAKSSYEQYF
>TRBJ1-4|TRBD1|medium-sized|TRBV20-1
TGCAGTGCTCGACAGGGAGGGGATGAAAAACTGTTTTTT
CSARQGGDEKLFF